This T cell receptor beta chain was captured by sequencing in a study of blood T cell repertoires in COVID-19. Study in general: The samples span acute and convalescent COVID-19 from the United States, Italy and Spain. The analysed material was cDNA or gDNA that came from T cells, B-cell-depleted T cells, or PBMCs.

Trimming took off 2 bases at V and 7 bases at J, with 5 bases between the two ends. This CDR3 has 11 residues. From germline, CDR1 is MNHNS and CDR2 SASEGT. As processed by the authors: Cell counts per sample came from amplifying reference gene primers. The repertoire was sequenced with immunoSEQ multiplex PCR; TCRdb's copy has only in-frame clones and lacks some. The V and J calls and clone size were taken over from that table, and D and trimming were inferred from the DNA. The repertoire holds under 200,000 clones, with around four fifths as singletons. The sample consisted of peripheral blood. The V call is TRBV6-1, the J call TRBJ1-2; the D is unclear. This clonotype originated in a woman in her 40s with acute or convalescent COVID-19. Written as DNA, the CDR3 is TGTGCCAGCAGTGAATGGAGTGGCTACACCTTC. Translating gives CASSEWSGYTF.